This TCR beta chain was sequenced in a study of T cell responses to AZD1222 COVID-19 vaccine. General study results and limits: Increased Spike-specific TCR breadth and depth were observed after two AZD1222 doses.

Assay used: immunoSEQ multiplex PCR; TCRdb lists only in-frame clones, some missing. The sample lists under 150,000 clones; roughly 91% were seen once. A word on this clone: The antigen is not known.

Trimming stripped 2 bases from V and 4 bases from J, with 9 bases between. The CDR3 has 15 amino acids. Germline V gene sequence: CDR1 SNHLY, CDR2 FYNNEI. This chain joins TRBV2 and TRBJ2-6; D call uncertain. This receptor was identified in an adult in good health. The source was peripheral blood, collected on day 0 of AZD1222 vaccination. CDR3 nucleotides: TGTGCCAGCAGTGAATTGGATTACGGGGCCAACGTCCTGACTTTC. It encodes CASSELDYGANVLTF. Together with reference TRBV2 and TRBJ2-6, the CDR3 gives the full variable domain: EPEVTQTPSHQVTQMGQEVILRCVPISNHLYFYWYRQILGQKVEFLVSFYNNEISEKSEIFDDQFSVERPDGSNFTLKIRSTKLEDSAMYFCASSELDYGANVLTFGAGSRLTVL.